Sequencing of this T cell receptor beta chain was carried out in a study of CD8 T cells in ankylosing spondylitis. About this clonotype itself: Antigen unknown.

This CDR3 is 15 amino acids long. V was clipped by 6 bases and J by 5 bases; unmatched bases: 9. TCRdb called the 5' RACE reads again in MiXCR, with one record for every CDR3 protein. The sample has under 850,000 distinct CDR3 sequences; 15% to 20% are singletons. Study results and caveats: A TCR beta motif of 7 to 9 highly homologous variants seemed to mark ankylosing spondylitis blood.

This clonotype was obtained from a male donor with ankylosing spondylitis. The chain employs TRBV12-3 or TRBV12-4 and TRBJ2-2; 7 positions match TRBD1. Sequencing input: blood, either unsorted or a sorted T cell fraction (not recorded which). CDR3 loop: CASSSTQTGTGELFF. DNA of the CDR3: TGTGCCAGCAGCTCAACACAGACAGGGACCGGGGAGCTGTTTTTT.